The clone carrying this T cell receptor beta chain was detected ten times or more. An absence of ophthalmopathy progression within 18 months meant stable Graves' hyperthyroidism. PBMCs stemmed from approximately 9.1 ml fresh peripheral blood. This entry comes from a study of T cells in Graves' hyperthyroidism and ophthalmopathy. Study-level information: Peripheral blood sampling occurred at initial diagnosis, before any treatment.

RNA transcripts served as the template for amplifying TCR beta CDR3 regions. TCR CDR3 underwent first-round RT-PCR with the HTBI primer set. MiXCR, applied by TCRdb to the multiplex PCR reads, yields one record per CDR3 protein. The top ten hold 8.9% of the sample, which has hundreds of thousands of distinct CDR3 sequences, more than 30% seen once. Germline V gives CDR1 SQVTM, CDR2 ANQGSEA. V lost 5 bases to trimming and J lost 2 bases, with 9 bases between them. This CDR3 is 12 amino acids long. Sequenced input: blood. The TCR was taken from a man younger than 30 with Graves' hyperthyroidism. The chain carries TRBV29-1 and TRBJ2-5; a weak D match, TRBD1 (5 bases). The CDR3 reads CSVSQGQETQYF. The CDR3 DNA is TGCAGCGTTTCTCAGGGTCAAGAGACCCAGTACTTC.